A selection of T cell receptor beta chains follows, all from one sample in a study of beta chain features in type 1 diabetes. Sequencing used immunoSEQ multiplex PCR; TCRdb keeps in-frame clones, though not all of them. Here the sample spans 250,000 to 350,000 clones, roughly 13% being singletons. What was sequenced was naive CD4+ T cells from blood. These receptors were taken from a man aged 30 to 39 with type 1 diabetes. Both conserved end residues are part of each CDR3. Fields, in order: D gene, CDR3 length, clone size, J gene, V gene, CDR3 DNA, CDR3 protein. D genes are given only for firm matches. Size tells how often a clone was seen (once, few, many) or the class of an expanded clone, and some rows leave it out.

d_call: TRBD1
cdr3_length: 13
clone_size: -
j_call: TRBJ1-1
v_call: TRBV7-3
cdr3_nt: TGTGCCAGCAGAATTGACAGGGACACTGAAGCTTTCTTT
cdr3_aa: CASRIDRDTEAFF

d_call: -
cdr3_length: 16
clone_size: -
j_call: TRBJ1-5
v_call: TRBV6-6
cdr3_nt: TGTGCCAGCAGCCCTCACCAGGGGATTAGCAATCAGCCCCAGCATTTT
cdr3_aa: CASSPHQGISNQPQHF

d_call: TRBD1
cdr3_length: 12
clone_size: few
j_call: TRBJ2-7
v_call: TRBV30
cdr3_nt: TGTGCCTGGAGTGTACAGGGGCTCGAGCAGTACTTC
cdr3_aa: CAWSVQGLEQYF

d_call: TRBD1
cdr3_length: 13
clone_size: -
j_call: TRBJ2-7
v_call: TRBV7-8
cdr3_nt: TGTGCCAGCAGCGGGACAGGGATCTACGAGCAGTACTTC
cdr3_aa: CASSGTGIYEQYF

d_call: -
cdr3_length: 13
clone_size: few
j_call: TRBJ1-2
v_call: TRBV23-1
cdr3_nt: TGCGCCAGCAGTCGGGGCAGGCACTATGGCTACACCTTC
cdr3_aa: CASSRGRHYGYTF

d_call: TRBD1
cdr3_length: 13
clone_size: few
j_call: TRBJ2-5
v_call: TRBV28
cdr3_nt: TGTGCCAGCAACAGGGGCGACCGTGAGACCCAGTACTTC
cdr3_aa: CASNRGDRETQYF

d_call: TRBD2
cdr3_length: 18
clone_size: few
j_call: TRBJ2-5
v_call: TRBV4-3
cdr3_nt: TGCGCCAGCAGCCAGACCGCCTGGACTAGCGGGAGACGAGAGACCCAGTACTTC
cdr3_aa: CASSQTAWTSGRRETQYF

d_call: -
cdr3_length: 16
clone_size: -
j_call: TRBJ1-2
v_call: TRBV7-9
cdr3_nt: TGTGCCAGCAGCTTAGAGGGCGGGGTAGTTGGTGATGGCTACACCTTC
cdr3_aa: CASSLEGGVVGDGYTF

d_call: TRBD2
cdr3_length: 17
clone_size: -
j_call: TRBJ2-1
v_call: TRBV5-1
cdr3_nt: TGCGCCAGCAGCCAAGCGACCCAGACTAGCGGGAGGGGTGAGCAGTTCTTC
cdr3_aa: CASSQATQTSGRGEQFF

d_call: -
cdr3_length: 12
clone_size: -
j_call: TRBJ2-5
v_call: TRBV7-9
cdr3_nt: TGTGCCAGCCGCTCCAGACAAGAGACCCAGTACTTC
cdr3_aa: CASRSRQETQYF

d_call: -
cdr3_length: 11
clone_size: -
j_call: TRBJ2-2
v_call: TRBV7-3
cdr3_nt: TGTGCCAGCAGGTCTACCGGGGAGCTGTTTTTT
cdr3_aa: CASRSTGELFF

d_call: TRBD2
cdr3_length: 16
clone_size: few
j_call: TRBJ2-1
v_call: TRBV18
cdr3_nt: TGTGCCAGCTCACCGACTAGCGGAGGGGGCTACAATGAGCAGTTCTTC
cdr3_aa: CASSPTSGGGYNEQFF